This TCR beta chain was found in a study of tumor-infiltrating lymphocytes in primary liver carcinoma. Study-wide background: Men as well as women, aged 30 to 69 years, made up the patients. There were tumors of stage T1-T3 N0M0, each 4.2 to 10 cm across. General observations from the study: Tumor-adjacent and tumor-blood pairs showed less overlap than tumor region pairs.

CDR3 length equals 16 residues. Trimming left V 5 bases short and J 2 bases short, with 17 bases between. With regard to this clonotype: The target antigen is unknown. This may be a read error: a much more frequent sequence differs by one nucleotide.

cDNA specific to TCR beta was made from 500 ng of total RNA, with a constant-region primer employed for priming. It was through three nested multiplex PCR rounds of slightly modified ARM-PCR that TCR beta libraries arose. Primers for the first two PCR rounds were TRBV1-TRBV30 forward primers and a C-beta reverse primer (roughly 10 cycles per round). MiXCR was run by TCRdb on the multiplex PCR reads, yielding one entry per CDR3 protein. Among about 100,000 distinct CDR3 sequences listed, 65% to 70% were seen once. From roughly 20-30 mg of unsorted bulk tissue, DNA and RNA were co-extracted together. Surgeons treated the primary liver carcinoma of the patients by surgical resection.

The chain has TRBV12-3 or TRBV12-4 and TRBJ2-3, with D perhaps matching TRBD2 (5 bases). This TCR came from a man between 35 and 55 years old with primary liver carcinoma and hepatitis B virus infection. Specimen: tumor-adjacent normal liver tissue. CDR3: CASSQWEMAFTDTQYF. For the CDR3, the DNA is TGTGCCAGCAGTCAGTGGGAGATGGCCTTCACAGATACGCAGTATTTT.